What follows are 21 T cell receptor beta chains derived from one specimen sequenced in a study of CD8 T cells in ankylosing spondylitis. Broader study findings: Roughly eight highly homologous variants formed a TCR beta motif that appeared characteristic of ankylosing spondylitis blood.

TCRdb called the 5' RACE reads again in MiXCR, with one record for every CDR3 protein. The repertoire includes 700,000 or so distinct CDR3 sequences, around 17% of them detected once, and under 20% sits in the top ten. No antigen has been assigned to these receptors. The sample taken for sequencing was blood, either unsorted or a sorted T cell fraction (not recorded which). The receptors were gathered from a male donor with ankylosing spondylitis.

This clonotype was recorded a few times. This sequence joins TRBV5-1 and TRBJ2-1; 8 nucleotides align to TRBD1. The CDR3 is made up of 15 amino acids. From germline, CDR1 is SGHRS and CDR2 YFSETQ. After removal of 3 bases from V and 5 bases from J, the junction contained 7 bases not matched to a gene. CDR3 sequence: CASSSSGGIDNEQFF. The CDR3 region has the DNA TGCGCCAGCAGCTCTTCAGGGGGCATCGACAATGAGCAGTTCTTC.

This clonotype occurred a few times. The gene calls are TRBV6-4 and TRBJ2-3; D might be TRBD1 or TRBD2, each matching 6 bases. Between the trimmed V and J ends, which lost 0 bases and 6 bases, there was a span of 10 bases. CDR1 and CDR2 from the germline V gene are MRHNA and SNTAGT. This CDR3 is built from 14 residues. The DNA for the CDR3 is TGTGCCAGCAGTGACTCTGGGGGGCCCGATACGCAGTATTTT. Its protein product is CASSDSGGPDTQYF.

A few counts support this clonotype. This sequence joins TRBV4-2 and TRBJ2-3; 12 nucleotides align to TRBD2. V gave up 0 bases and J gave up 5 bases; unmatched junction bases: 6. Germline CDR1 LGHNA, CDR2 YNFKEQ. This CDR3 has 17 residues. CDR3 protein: CASSQEALAGGIDTQYF. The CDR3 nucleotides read TGTGCCAGCAGCCAAGAAGCCCTAGCGGGAGGGATAGATACGCAGTATTTT.

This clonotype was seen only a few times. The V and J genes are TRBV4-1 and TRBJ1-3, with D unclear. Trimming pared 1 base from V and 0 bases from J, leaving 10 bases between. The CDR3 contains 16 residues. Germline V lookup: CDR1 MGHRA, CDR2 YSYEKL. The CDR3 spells CASSQAWESSGNTIYF. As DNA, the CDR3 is TGCGCCAGCAGCCAAGCTTGGGAGAGCTCTGGAAACACCATATATTTT.

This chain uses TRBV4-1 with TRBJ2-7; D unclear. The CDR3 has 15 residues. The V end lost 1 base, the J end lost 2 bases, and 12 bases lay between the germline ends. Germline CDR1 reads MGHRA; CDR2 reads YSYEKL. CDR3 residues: CASSQVGSGAYEQYF. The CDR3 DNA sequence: TGCGCCAGCAGCCAAGTCGGCTCTGGGGCCTACGAGCAGTACTTC.

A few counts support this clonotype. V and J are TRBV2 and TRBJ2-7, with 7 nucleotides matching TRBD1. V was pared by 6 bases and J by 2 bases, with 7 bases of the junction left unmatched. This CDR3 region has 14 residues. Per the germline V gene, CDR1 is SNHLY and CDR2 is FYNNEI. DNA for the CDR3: TGTGCCAGCAGGACAACCGGGACAGCCTACGAGCAGTACTTC. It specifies CASRTTGTAYEQYF. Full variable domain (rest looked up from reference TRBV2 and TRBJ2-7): EPEVTQTPSHQVTQMGQEVILRCVPISNHLYFYWYRQILGQKVEFLVSFYNNEISEKSEIFDDQFSVERPDGSNFTLKIRSTKLEDSAMYFCASRTTGTAYEQYFGPGTRLTVT.

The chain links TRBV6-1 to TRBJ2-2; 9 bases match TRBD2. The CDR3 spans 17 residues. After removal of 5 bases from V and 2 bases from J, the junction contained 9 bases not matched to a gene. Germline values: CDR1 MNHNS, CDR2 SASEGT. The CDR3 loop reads CASSPASGTPNTGELFF. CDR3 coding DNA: TGTGCCAGCAGTCCAGCTAGCGGGACTCCAAACACCGGGGAGCTGTTTTTT.

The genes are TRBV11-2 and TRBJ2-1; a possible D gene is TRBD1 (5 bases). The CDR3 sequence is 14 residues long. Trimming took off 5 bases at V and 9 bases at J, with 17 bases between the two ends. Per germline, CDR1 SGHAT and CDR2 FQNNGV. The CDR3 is CASSPVRGYGEQFF. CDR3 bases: TGTGCCAGCAGCCCAGTAAGGGGTTACGGTGAGCAGTTCTTC.

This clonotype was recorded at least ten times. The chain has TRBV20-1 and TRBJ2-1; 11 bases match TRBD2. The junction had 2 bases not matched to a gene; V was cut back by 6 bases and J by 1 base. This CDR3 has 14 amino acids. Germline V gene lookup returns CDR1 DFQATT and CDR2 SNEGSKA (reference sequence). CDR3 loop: CSATSGGSYNEQFF. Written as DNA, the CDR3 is TGCAGTGCCACTAGCGGGGGTTCCTACAATGAGCAGTTCTTC.

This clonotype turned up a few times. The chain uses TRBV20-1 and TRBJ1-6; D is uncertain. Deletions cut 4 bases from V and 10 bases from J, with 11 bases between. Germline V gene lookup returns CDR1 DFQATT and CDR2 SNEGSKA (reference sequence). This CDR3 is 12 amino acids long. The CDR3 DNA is TGCAGTGCTAATCGGGGTGACTCACCCCTCCACTTT. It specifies CSANRGDSPLHF.

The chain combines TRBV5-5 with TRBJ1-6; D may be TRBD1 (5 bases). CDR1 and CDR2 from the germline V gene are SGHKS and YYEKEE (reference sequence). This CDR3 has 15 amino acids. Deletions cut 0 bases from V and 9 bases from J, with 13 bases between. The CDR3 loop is CASSLVVSGGSPLHF. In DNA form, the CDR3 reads TGTGCCAGCAGCTTGGTGGTTTCGGGGGGTTCACCCCTCCACTTT.

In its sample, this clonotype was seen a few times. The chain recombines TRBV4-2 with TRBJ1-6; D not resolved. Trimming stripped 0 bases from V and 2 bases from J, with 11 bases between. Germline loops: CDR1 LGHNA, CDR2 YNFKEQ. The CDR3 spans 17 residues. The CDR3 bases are TGTGCCAGCAGCCAAGAAGGCGGGGTCGCCTATAATTCACCCCTCCACTTT. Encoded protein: CASSQEGGVAYNSPLHF.

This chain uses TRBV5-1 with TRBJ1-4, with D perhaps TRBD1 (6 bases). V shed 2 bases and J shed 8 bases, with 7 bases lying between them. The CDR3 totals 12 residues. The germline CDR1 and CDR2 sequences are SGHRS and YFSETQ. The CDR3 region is CASSFQGEKLFF. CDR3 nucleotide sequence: TGCGCCAGCAGCTTCCAGGGGGAAAAACTGTTTTTT.

DNA of the CDR3: TGTGCCAGCAGTTCACTCGAGACAATCCACGAGCAGTACTTC. Residues: CASSSLETIHEQYF. V is TRBV27 and J is TRBJ2-7, with D uncertain. CDR3 size: 14 residues. V lost 4 bases and J lost 5, with 15 bases in between. Germline values: CDR1 MNHEY, CDR2 SMNVEV (reference sequence).

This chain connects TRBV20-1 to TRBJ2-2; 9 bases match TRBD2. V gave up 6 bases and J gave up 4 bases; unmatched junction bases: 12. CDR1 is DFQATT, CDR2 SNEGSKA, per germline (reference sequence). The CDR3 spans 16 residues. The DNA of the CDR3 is TGCAGTGCCCACCGCAAGGCGGGGGGGGTCACCGGGGAGCTGTTTTTT. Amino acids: CSAHRKAGGVTGELFF.

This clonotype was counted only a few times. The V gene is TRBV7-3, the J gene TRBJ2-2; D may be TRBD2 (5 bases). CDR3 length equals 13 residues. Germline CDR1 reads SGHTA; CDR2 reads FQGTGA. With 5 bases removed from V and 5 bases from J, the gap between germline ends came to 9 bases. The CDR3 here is CASSPRLTGELFF. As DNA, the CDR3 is TGTGCCAGCAGCCCTCGACTAACCGGGGAGCTGTTTTTT.

The CDR3 is CASSFGLRGSYNEQFF. In DNA, the CDR3 is TGTGCCAGCAGTTTTGGGCTCCGAGGCTCCTACAATGAGCAGTTCTTC. The chain recombines TRBV12-3 or TRBV12-4 with TRBJ2-1; D is undetermined. This CDR3 spans 16 amino acids. With 3 bases removed from V and 0 bases from J, the gap between germline ends came to 12 bases.

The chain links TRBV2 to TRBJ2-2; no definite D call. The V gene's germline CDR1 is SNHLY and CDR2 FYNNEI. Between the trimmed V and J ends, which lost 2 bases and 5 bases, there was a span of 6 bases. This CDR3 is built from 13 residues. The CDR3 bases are TGTGCCAGCAGTGAATTTGGGACCGGGGAGCTGTTTTTT. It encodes CASSEFGTGELFF. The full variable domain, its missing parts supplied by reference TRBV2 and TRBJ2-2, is EPEVTQTPSHQVTQMGQEVILRCVPISNHLYFYWYRQILGQKVEFLVSFYNNEISEKSEIFDDQFSVERPDGSNFTLKIRSTKLEDSAMYFCASSEFGTGELFFGEGSRLTVL.

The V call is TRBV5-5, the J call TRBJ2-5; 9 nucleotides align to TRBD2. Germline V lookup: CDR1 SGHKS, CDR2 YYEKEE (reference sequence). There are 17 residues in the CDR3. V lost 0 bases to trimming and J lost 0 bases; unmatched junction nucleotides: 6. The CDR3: CASSLGAGGLYQETQYF. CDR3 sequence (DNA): TGTGCCAGCAGCTTGGGAGCGGGAGGCCTGTACCAAGAGACCCAGTACTTC.

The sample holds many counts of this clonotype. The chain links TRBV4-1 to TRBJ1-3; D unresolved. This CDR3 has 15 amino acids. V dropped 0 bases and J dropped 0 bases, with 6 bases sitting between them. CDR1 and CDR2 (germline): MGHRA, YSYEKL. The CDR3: CASSQDRSSGNTIYF. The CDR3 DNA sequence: TGCGCCAGCAGCCAAGACAGGAGCTCTGGAAACACCATATATTTT.

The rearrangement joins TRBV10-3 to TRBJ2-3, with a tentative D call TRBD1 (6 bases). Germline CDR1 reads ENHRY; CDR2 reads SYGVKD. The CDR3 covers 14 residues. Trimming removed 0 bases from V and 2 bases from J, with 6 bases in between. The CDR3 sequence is CAISESGATDTQYF. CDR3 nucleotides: TGTGCCATCAGTGAGTCGGGGGCCACAGATACGCAGTATTTT.